A selection of T cell receptor beta chains follows, all from one sample in a study of CD8 T cells in ankylosing spondylitis. TCRdb processed the 5' RACE reads anew with MiXCR; each CDR3 protein has one entry. The repertoire holds some 120,000 distinct CDR3 sequences, with around 13% as singletons. Sequencing used blood, either unsorted or a sorted T cell fraction (not recorded which). These receptors came from a female donor with ankylosing spondylitis or in good health (not recorded which). The CDR3 runs from the conserved cysteine through the conserved F or W. The D gene is left open where the match is weak. Size tells how often a clone was seen (once, few, many) or the class of an expanded clone, and some rows leave it out.

TGCAGTGCTAGAGTGGCCCAGCATGAGTCCTACAATGAGCAGTTCTTC CSARVAQHESYNEQFF many TRBJ2-1 NA 16 TRBV20-1
TGCAGCGTTGGGGGGCGGTCCGGGGAGCTGTTTTTT CSVGGRSGELFF many TRBJ2-2 NA 12 TRBV29-1
TGTGCCAGCAGCCAAGATTGGGGGCGAAGCAATCAGCCCCAGCATTTT CASSQDWGRSNQPQHF many TRBJ1-5 NA 16 TRBV3-1
TGTGCCAGCAGTGTCCAGGGGGGTAACGGTGAAGCTTTCTTT CASSVQGGNGEAFF many TRBJ1-1 TRBD1 14 TRBV2
TGTGCCAGCAGTCCTAGCAGAAGCTCCTACAATGAGCAGTTCTTC CASSPSRSSYNEQFF many TRBJ2-1 NA 15 TRBV7-3
TGTGCCAGCAGCCGTAGCGGGGTGTATGAGCAGTTCTTC CASSRSGVYEQFF medium-sized TRBJ2-1 TRBD2 13 TRBV4-2
TGTGCCTCTAGCAGAGGGGGCAAAACCTACGAGCAGTACTTC CASSRGGKTYEQYF few TRBJ2-7 TRBD1 14 TRBV6-1
TGCAGTGTTATCCAGGGTAATACGCAGTATTTT CSVIQGNTQYF many TRBJ2-3 NA 11 TRBV20-1
TGTGCCAGCAGCTCCCAATCGCAACCTACCTATAATTCACCCCTCCACTTT CASSSQSQPTYNSPLHF many TRBJ1-6 NA 17 TRBV9
TGCAGCGTTCGAGGGGGCGCGAGGGACGAGCAGTACTTC CSVRGGARDEQYF NA TRBJ2-7 TRBD1 13 TRBV29-1
TGTGCCAGCAGTGAACTAGGGACAGCCTACGAGCAGTACTTC CASSELGTAYEQYF many TRBJ2-7 TRBD1 14 TRBV6-1
TGTGCCAGCAGTCCCAGCCGGGACACCTCAGATACGCAGTATTTT CASSPSRDTSDTQYF NA TRBJ2-3 NA 15 TRBV6-1
TGCAGTGCTGGGGGACAGGAGCGGGAGGGTACGCAGTATTTT CSAGGQEREGTQYF many TRBJ2-3 TRBD2 14 TRBV20-1
TGTGCCAGCAGCGTAGATCACGGGACAGGATTCTCTGGGGCCAACGTCCTGACTTTC CASSVDHGTGFSGANVLTF many TRBJ2-6 TRBD1 19 TRBV9
TGTGCCAGCAGTCATCCCCAGGGATACGAGCAGTACTTC CASSHPQGYEQYF NA TRBJ2-7 NA 13 TRBV12-3/TRBV12-4
TGCAGCGCTGGGACAGGGAGAGAGACCCAGTACTTC CSAGTGRETQYF many TRBJ2-5 TRBD1 12 TRBV29-1
TGTGCCAGCACCTCGGACAGGTTGCCTAATGAAAAACTGTTTTTT CASTSDRLPNEKLFF NA TRBJ1-4 TRBD1 15 TRBV12-3/TRBV12-4
TGTGCCAGCAGCCAAGTGCTGGGGCCCACTGAAGCTTTCTTT CASSQVLGPTEAFF NA TRBJ1-1 NA 14 TRBV3-1